The sequence of this T cell receptor (beta chain) was determined in a study of early T cells in non-severe SARS-CoV-2 infection. Study-wide results and caveats: Private and CD4 specificities were missed by VDJdb matching, which favored anti-spike CD8 responses.

Individual cDNA molecules carried attached unique molecular identifiers. TCRdb reprocessed the 5' RACE reads with MiXCR, giving one entry per CDR3 protein. The repertoire holds 85,000 to 120,000 distinct CDR3 sequences, approximately 14% seen once, with roughly 6.2% in the top ten. Ten or more counts support this clonotype. Its antigen remains unidentified. Trimming took 5 bases from V and 10 from J; bases not matched to a gene: 17. CDR1 is LGHDT and CDR2 is YNNKEL in the germline V gene (reference sequence). CDR3 length: 16 amino acids. The source of this sequence is an adult who was a healthcare worker with PCR-confirmed SARS-CoV-2 infection or an uninfected control (not recorded which). The chain uses TRBV3-1 and TRBJ2-3, with 8 bases that match TRBD1. The specimen sequenced was whole blood. DNA for the CDR3: TGTGCCAGCAGCGGAAAAGCCCGGACAGGGATCGGGGCGCAGTATTTT. Its protein is CASSGKARTGIGAQYF.